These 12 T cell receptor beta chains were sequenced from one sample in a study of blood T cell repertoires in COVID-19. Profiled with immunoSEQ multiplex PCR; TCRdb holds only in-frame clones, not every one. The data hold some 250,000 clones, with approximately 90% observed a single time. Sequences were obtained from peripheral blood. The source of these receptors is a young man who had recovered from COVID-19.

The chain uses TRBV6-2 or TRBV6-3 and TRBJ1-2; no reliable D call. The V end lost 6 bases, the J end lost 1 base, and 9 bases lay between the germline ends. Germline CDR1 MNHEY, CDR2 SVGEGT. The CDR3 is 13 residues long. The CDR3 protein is CASSTSVNYGYTF. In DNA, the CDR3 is TGTGCCAGCAGCACATCCGTTAACTATGGCTACACCTTC.

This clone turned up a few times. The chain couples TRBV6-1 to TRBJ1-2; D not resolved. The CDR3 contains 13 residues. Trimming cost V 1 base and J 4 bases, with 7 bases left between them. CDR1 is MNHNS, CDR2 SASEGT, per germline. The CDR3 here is CASSEGNSYGYTF. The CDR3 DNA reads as TGTGCCAGCAGTGAAGGTAACAGCTATGGCTACACCTTC.

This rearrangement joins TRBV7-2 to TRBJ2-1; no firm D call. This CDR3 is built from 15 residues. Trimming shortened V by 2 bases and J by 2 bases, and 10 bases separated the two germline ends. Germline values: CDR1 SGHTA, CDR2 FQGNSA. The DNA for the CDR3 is TGTGCCAGCAGCTTAAACTCCCAGGCCTACAATGAGCAGTTCTTC. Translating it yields CASSLNSQAYNEQFF.

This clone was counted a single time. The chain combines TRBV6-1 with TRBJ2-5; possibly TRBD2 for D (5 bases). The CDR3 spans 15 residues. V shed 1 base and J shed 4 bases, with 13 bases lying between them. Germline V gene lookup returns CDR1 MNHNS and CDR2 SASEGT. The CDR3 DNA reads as TGTGCCAGCAGTGAAGGGGCTTTAAGCGGAGAGACCCAGTACTTC. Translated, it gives CASSEGALSGETQYF.

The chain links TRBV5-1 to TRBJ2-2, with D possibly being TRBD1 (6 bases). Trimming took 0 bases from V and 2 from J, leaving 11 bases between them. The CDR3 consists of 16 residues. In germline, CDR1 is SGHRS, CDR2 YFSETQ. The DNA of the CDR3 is TGCGCCAGCAGCTTGGCAGTAGGGACAAACACCGGGGAGCTGTTTTTT. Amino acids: CASSLAVGTNTGELFF.

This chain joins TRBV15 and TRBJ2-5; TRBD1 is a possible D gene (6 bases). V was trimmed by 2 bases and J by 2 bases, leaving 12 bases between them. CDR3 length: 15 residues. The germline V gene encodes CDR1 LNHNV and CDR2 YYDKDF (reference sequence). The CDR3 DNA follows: TGTGCCACCAGCAGATACCGAGGGGGTCAAGAGACCCAGTACTTC. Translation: CATSRYRGGQETQYF.

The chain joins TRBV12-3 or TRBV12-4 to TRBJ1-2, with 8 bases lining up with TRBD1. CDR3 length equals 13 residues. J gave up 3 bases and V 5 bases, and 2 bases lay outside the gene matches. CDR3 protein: CASSTDRDYGYTF. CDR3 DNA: TGTGCCAGCAGTACGGACAGGGACTATGGCTACACCTTC.

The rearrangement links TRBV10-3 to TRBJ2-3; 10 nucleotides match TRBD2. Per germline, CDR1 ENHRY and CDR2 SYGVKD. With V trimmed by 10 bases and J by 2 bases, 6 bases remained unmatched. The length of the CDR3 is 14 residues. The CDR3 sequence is CASQRGGDTDTQYF. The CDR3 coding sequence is TGTGCCAGCCAGCGGGGGGGTGACACAGATACGCAGTATTTT.

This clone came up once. The DNA for the CDR3 is TGTGCCAGCAGCCTTCTCAGCGGGGGTGATTACGAGCAGTACTTC. Protein product: CASSLLSGGDYEQYF. The chain couples TRBV7-2 to TRBJ2-7; TRBD2 aligns across 8 bases. After removal of 5 bases from V and 4 bases from J, the junction contained 10 bases not matched to a gene. The CDR3 consists of 15 residues. CDR1 is SGHTA, CDR2 FQGNSA, per germline.

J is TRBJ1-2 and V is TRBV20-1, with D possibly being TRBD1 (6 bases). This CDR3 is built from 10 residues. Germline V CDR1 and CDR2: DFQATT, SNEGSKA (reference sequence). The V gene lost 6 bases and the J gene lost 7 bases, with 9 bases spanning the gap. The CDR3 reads CSADRGGYTF. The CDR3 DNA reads TGCAGTGCGGACAGAGGTGGCTACACCTTC.

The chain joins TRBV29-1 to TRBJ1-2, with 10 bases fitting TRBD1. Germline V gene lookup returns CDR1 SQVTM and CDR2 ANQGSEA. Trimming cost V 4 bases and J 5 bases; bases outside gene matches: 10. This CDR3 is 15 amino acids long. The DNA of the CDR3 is TGCAGCGTTGCGGGACAGGGGAACCCTGGGTATGGCTACACCTTC. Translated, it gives CSVAGQGNPGYGYTF.

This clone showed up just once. In DNA form, the CDR3 reads TGTGCCAGCAGCCACCGGACAGGGAGGATAACTGAAGCTTTCTTT. Residues: CASSHRTGRITEAFF. The chain joins TRBV3-1 (or the pseudogene TRBV3-2) to TRBJ1-1; TRBD1 matches 8 bases. V was pared by 3 bases and J by 5 bases, with 8 bases of the junction left unmatched. The CDR3 is 15 residues long. Per germline, CDR1 LGHDT and CDR2 YNNKEL (reference sequence).